Listed here are 8 T cell receptor beta chains from one sample, sequenced in a study of T cells in Graves' hyperthyroidism and ophthalmopathy. Researchers amplified the TCR beta CDR3 regions from RNA transcripts. An initial round of RT-PCR targeting the TCR CDR3 relied on the HTBI primer set. Each CDR3 protein gets one entry after TCRdb re-called the multiplex PCR reads with MiXCR. The sample yields a few hundred thousand distinct CDR3 sequences, roughly 13% seen once. The sequencing sample was made of blood. These receptor sequences come from a woman aged 18-29 years with Graves' hyperthyroidism.

This clonotype was recorded many times. The chain employs TRBV7-9 and TRBJ1-1, with a weak D call TRBD1 (5 bases). The V and J ends lost 2 bases and 1 base respectively, with 14 bases between them. The CDR3 is made up of 16 amino acids. The germline gives CDR1 SEHNR, CDR2 FQNEAQ (reference sequence). The CDR3 spells CASSLNWWQGNTEAFF. The CDR3 DNA reads as TGTGCCAGCAGCTTAAATTGGTGGCAGGGGAACACTGAAGCTTTCTTT.

In this sample, this clonotype turned up a few times. This may arise from a read error, as a much more abundant clone is one base away. The chain uses TRBV11-2 and TRBJ2-2; D possibly corresponds to TRBD1 (5 bases). Germline V gene sequence: CDR1 SGHAT, CDR2 FQNNGV. The CDR3 is made up of 14 amino acids. The CDR3: CACSPDRNTGELFF. CDR3 DNA sequence: TGTGCCTGCAGCCCAGACAGGAACACCGGGGAGCTGTTTTTT.

In its sample, this clonotype was seen many times. The rearrangement links TRBV10-3 to TRBJ2-7; TRBD1 matches at 7 bases. CDR1 and CDR2 (germline): ENHRY, SYGVKD. CDR3 size: 12 residues. Trimming took 8 bases from V and 5 from J; bases not matched to a gene: 6. The CDR3 DNA follows: TGTGCCATCGCTAGACAGGGAAACGAGCAGTACTTC. This codes for CAIARQGNEQYF.

This clonotype showed up just a few times. The chain carries TRBV5-1 and TRBJ1-4, with D perhaps TRBD1 (5 bases). From germline, CDR1 is SGHRS and CDR2 YFSETQ. The CDR3 extends over 15 amino acids. Trimming stripped 0 bases from V and 5 bases from J, with 11 bases between. Here the CDR3 reads CASSLAAGRNEKLFF. The DNA of the CDR3 is TGCGCCAGCAGCTTGGCTGCAGGGAGAAATGAAAAACTGTTTTTT.

This clonotype was detected ten times or more. The chain links TRBV28 to TRBJ2-3, with TRBD1 as a possible D gene (6 bases). The length of the CDR3 is 16 residues. V was shortened by 2 bases and J by 2 bases, with 14 bases between the two germline ends. CDR1 and CDR2 from the germline V gene are MDHEN and SYDVKM. The CDR3 sequence is CASSLPTGRDTDTQYF. In DNA, the CDR3 is TGTGCCAGCAGTTTACCGACAGGACGAGACACAGATACGCAGTATTTT.

The chain has TRBV29-1 and TRBJ2-3; 9 bases map to TRBD1. V dropped 7 bases and J dropped 3; count of bases not matched to a gene: 2. The CDR3 totals 12 residues. Germline V CDR1 and CDR2: SQVTM, ANQGSEA. The CDR3 spells CSAGTGTDTQYF. DNA for the CDR3: TGCAGCGCCGGGACAGGGACAGATACGCAGTATTTT.

The sample holds many counts of this clonotype. CDR3 in amino acids: CASSSLKGLAAFF. DNA for the CDR3: TGTGCCAGCAGCTCCCTCAAAGGGCTGGCAGCTTTCTTT. The J gene is TRBJ1-1, the V gene TRBV11-2; D is undetermined. Trimming removed 4 bases from V and 10 bases from J, with 16 bases in between. The CDR3 contains 13 residues. Germline lookup yields CDR1 SGHAT and CDR2 FQNNGV.

V is TRBV3-1 and J is TRBJ1-2, with TRBD1 matching 11 bases. The V gene's germline CDR1 is LGHDT and CDR2 YNNKEL (reference sequence). This CDR3 is built from 14 residues. The V gene end was trimmed by 4 bases and the J gene end by 6 bases; junction bases not matched to a gene: 4. The CDR3 loop is CASSRMGQGDGYTF. CDR3 nucleotides: TGTGCCAGCAGCCGAATGGGACAGGGGGATGGCTACACCTTC.